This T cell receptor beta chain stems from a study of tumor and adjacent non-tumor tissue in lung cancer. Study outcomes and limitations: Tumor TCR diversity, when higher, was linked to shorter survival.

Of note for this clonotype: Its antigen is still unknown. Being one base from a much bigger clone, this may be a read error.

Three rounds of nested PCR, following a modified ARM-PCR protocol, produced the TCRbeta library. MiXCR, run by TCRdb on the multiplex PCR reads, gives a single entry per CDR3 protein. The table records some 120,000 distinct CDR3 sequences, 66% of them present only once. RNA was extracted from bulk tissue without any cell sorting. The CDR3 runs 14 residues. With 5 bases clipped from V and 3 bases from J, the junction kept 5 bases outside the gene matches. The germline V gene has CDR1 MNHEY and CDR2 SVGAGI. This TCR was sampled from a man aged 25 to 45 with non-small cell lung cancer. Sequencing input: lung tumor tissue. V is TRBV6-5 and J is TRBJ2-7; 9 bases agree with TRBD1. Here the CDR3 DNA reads TGTGCCAGCAGTCGTAAGGACAGGGGCTACGAGCAGTACTTC. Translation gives CASSRKDRGYEQYF.